This T cell receptor (beta chain) was profiled in a study of blood T cells in healthy people across ages. Sample-barcoded 5' priming and a J-beta primer mix drove a second PCR of about 6 to 12 cycles. TCRdb recomputed calls from the 5' RACE reads with MiXCR, one row per CDR3 protein. Of about 760,000 distinct CDR3 sequences listed, about 25% are singletons. Germline loops: CDR1 SGHRS, CDR2 YFSETQ. This CDR3 comprises 18 residues. With V trimmed by 0 bases and J by 6 bases, 15 bases remained unmatched. These data were likewise used in another study, on T cells of mothers and their children.

The source is a boy aged 5-17 years in good health. The chain recombines TRBV5-1 with TRBJ2-5, with 9 nucleotides matching TRBD1. Sequencing was carried out using blood. CDR3 in amino acids: CASSLVAFATGGEQTQYF. Written as DNA, the CDR3 is TGCGCCAGCAGCTTGGTTGCATTCGCCACAGGGGGCGAGCAGACCCAGTACTTC. Full variable domain (outside the CDR3, taken from reference TRBV5-1 and TRBJ2-5): KAGVTQTPRYLIKTRGQQVTLSCSPISGHRSVSWYQQTPGQGLQFLFEYFSETQRNKGNFPGRFSGRQFSNSRSEMNVSTLELGDSALYLCASSLVAFATGGEQTQYFGPGTRLLVL.